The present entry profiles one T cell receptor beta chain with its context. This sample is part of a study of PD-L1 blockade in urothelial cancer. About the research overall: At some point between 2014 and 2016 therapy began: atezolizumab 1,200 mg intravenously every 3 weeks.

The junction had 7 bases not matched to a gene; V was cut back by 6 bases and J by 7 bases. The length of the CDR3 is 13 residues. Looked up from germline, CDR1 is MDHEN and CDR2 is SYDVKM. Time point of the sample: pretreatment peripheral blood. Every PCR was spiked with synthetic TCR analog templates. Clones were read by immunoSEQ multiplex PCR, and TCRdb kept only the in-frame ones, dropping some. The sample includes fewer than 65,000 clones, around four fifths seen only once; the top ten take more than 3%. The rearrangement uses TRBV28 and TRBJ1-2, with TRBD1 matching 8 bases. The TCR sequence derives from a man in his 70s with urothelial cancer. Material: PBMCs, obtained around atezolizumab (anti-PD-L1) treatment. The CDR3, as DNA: TGTGCCAGCAGCTTTCGCAGGGGGCCTGGCTACACCTTC. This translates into CASSFRRGPGYTF.